Listed below are T cell receptor beta chains from one sample, sequenced in a study of T-cell memory formation after mild COVID-19. One entry per CDR3 protein, called by TCRdb with MiXCR from the 5' RACE reads. The data contain hundreds of thousands of distinct CDR3 sequences, roughly 15% of them singletons. The sample comprised PBMCs or a T cell subset sorted from them (not recorded which). The receptors were sampled from a man aged 18 to 29 who had mild COVID-19 (a few samples of this study predate the infection). Cell type and time point are not known. The CDR3 runs from the conserved cysteine through the conserved F or W.

v_call cdr3_aa
TRBV12-3/TRBV12-4 CASSRDNRYGYTF
TRBV7-2 CASSSYPDQPQHF
TRBV20-1 CSAADVGQYF
TRBV5-5 CASSLVAVMSNAGELFF
TRBV7-3 CASSSRDKETQYF
TRBV2 CASALSAQGGTEAFF
TRBV9 CASSAAGTQNTGELFF
TRBV29-1 CSVETGGHSGDTQYF
TRBV20-1 CSARDGGGYETQYF
TRBV5-4 CASSGSGGLQSPLHF
TRBV7-9 CASSLSQAEETQYF
TRBV7-2 CASSFGPAGYSYEQYF
TRBV7-9 CASSIPGLAGGLDETQYF
TRBV5-4 CASKTGGTGNTIYF
TRBV3-1 CASSQRPQTAFF
TRBV4-3 CASSHFLGGQGIDEQYF